This TCR beta chain was recovered during a study of post-analysis software for immune sequencing data. The CDR3 covers 14 residues. Between the trimmed V and J ends, which lost 1 base and 2 bases, there was a span of 9 bases. Germline CDR1 reads LGHNA; CDR2 reads YNFKEQ. Broader study findings: Relative to controls, patients had five TRBV segments at higher frequency, with TRBV5-6, TRBV5-1 and TRBV20-1 among these. The normalized Chao1 diversity of multiple sclerosis patients was significantly lower than that of controls.

The library was made from cDNA and included unique molecular identifiers. TCRdb used MiXCR to reprocess the PCR reads, holding one entry per CDR3 protein. The profile shows roughly 410,000 distinct CDR3 sequences, roughly 30% of them singletons. As to this clonotype: The antigen remains undetermined.

The chain employs TRBV4-2 and TRBJ2-7; no firm D call. The receptor's source is a girl aged 10 to 17 with multiple sclerosis. The specimen was blood. The CDR3 nucleotides are TGTGCCAGCAGCCAAGGGGTCAGGACCTACGAGCAGTACTTC. Its translation: CASSQGVRTYEQYF.